The 2 T cell receptor beta chains reported below all come from one sample, sequenced in a study of blood T cell repertoires in COVID-19. The assay was immunoSEQ multiplex PCR, and TCRdb's table has in-frame clones only and misses some. The data hold tens of thousands of clones, with around 85% observed a single time. The source material was peripheral blood. The receptor set was obtained from a human donor in a cohort sampled during active COVID-19.

This chain uses TRBV6-6 with TRBJ2-7, with 9 bases identical to TRBD1. After removal of 5 bases from V and 5 bases from J, the junction contained 10 bases not matched to a gene. From germline, CDR1 is MNHNY and CDR2 SVGAGI (reference sequence). The length of the CDR3 is 15 residues. The CDR3 sequence: CASSLPGQGTNEQYF. CDR3 bases: TGTGCCAGCAGTCTCCCGGGACAGGGTACCAACGAGCAGTACTTC.

The table lists this clone with a count of one. V gene TRBV4-1 combines with J gene TRBJ1-6; tentative D call: TRBD1 (6 bases). Trimming cost V 1 base and J 7 bases, with 11 bases left between them. In germline, CDR1 is MGHRA, CDR2 YSYEKL. The CDR3 length is 15 residues. CDR3 amino acids: CASSQAPQGNSPLHF. As DNA, the CDR3 is TGCGCCAGCAGCCAAGCCCCGCAGGGGAATTCACCCCTCCACTTT.